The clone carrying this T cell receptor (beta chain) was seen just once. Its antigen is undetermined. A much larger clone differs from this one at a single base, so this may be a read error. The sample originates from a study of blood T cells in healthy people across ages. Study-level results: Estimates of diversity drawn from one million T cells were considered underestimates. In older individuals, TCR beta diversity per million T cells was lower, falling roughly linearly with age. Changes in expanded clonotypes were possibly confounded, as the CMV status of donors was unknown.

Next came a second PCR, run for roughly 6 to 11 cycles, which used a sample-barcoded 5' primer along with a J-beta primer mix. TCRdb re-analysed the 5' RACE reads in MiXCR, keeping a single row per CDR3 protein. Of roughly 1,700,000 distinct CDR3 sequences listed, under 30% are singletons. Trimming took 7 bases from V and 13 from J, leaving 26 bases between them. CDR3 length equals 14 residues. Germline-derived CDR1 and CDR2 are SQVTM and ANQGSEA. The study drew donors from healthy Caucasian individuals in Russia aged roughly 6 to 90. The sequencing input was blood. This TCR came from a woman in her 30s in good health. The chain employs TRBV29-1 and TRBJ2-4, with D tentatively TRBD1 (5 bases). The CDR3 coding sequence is TGCAGCGGAGCTTCAGGGCCGGCTCGCAATGAGCAGTACTTC. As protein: CSGASGPARNEQYF.